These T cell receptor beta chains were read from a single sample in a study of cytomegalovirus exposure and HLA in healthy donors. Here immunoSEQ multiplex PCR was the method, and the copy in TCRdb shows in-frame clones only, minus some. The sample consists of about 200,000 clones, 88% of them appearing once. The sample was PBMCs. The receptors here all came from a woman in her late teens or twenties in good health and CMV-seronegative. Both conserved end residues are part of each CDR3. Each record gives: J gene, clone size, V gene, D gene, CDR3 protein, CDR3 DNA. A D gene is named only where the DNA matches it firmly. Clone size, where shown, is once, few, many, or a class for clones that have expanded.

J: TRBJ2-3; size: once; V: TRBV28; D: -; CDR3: CASSLNLKVAASSTDTQYF; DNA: TGTGCCAGCAGTTTAAATCTGAAGGTGGCGGCTTCTAGCACAGATACGCAGTATTTT
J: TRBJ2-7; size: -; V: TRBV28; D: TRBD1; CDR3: CASRSADRGVHEQYF; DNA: TGTGCCAGCAGGTCCGCGGACAGGGGGGTACACGAGCAGTACTTC
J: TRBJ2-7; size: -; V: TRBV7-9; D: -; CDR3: CASSLAVGASYEQYF; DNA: TGTGCCAGCAGCTTAGCGGTGGGGGCGAGCTACGAGCAGTACTTC
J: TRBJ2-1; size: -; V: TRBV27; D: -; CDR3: CASSLLVDWNEQFF; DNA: TGTGCCAGCAGTTTACTCGTGGACTGGAATGAGCAGTTCTTC
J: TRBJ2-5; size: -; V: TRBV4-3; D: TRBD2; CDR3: CASSQDFAGETETQYF; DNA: TGCGCCAGCAGCCAAGATTTCGCGGGAGAGACGGAGACCCAGTACTTC
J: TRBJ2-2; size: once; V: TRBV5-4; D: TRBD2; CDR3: CASSLIAGVNTGELFF; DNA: TGTGCCAGCAGCCTCATAGCGGGAGTAAACACCGGGGAGCTGTTTTTT
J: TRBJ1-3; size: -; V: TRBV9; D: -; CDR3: CASSADGRVGNTIYF; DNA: TGTGCCAGCAGCGCGGATGGGAGGGTTGGAAACACCATATATTTT
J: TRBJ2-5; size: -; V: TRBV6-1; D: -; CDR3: CASSEFSGLTQETQYF; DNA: TGTGCCAGCAGTGAATTTAGCGGACTTACTCAAGAGACCCAGTACTTC
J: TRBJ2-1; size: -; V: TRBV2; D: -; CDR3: CASEAGSSYNEQFF; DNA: TGTGCCAGCGAGGCGGGAAGCTCCTACAATGAGCAGTTCTTC
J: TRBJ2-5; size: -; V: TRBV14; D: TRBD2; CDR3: CASSQPLAGVRETQYF; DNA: TGTGCCAGCAGCCAACCACTAGCGGGAGTCCGAGAGACCCAGTACTTC
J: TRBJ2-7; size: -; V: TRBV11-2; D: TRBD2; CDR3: CASSLSSGTYEQYF; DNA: TGTGCCAGCAGCCTCTCTAGCGGCACGTACGAGCAGTACTTC
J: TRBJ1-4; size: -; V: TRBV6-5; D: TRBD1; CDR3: CASSQRQGAEKLFF; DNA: TGTGCCAGCAGCCAACGACAGGGTGCTGAAAAACTGTTTTTT
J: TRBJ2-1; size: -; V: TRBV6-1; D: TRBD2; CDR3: CASSVGLAGYNEQFF; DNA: TGTGCCAGCAGTGTGGGACTAGCGGGTTACAATGAGCAGTTCTTC
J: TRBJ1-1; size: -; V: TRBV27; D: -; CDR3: CASSHRAMNTEAFF; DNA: TGTGCCAGCAGTCACAGGGCCATGAACACTGAAGCTTTCTTT
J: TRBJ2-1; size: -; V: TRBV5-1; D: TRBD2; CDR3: CASSFGLAGPNEQFF; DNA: TGCGCCAGCAGCTTTGGACTAGCGGGACCAAATGAGCAGTTCTTC
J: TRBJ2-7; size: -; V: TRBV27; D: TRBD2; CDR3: CASTPLSSGRAPYEQYF; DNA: TGTGCCAGCACCCCCCTATCTAGCGGGAGGGCCCCCTACGAGCAGTACTTC
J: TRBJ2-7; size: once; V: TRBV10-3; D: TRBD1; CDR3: CAIRGTGTGGTYEQYF; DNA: TGTGCCATCAGGGGGACCGGGACAGGGGGAACCTACGAGCAGTACTTC
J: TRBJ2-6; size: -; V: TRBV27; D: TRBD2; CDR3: CASSPLGREGEGANVLTF; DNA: TGTGCCAGCAGTCCCCTGGGGCGGGAGGGGGAAGGGGCCAACGTCCTGACTTTC
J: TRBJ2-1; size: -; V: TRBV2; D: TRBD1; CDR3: CASSTGVSYNEQFF; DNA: TGTGCCAGCAGTACAGGGGTCTCCTACAATGAGCAGTTCTTC
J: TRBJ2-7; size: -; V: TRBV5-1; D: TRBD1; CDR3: CASSEDSTGQGINEQYF; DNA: TGCGCCAGCAGCGAGGACTCTACGGGACAGGGTATAAACGAGCAGTACTTC